Reported below is one T cell receptor beta chain. As yet, its antigen is unknown. Template switching by 5'RACE produced TCR cDNA, adding a universal primer site and UMIs. TCRdb itself ran the 5' RACE reads through MiXCR, one entry per CDR3 protein. The sample includes 250,000 to 350,000 distinct CDR3 sequences, 8.5% to 10% seen only once; the top ten take 3% to 4%. The V end was cut by 0 bases, the J end by 4 bases, with 15 bases between. The CDR3 runs to 16 residues. Germline V gene data show CDR1 as KGHSH and CDR2 as LQKENI. This record comes from a study of T cells after yellow fever vaccination. Overall study results and limits: From the bulk population, abundant clonotypes could contaminate and appear within FACS-sorted repertoires.

V usage is TRBV18 and J usage is TRBJ1-2; D gene uncertain. This sequence originates from a man between 18 and 35 years old who received the YFV17D yellow fever vaccine. The starting material was CD4+ T cells sorted from PBMCs, obtained 5 days after the yellow fever booster vaccination. The CDR3 is CASSPPAAGVTYGYTF. CDR3 DNA: TGTGCCAGCTCACCACCGGCCGCAGGTGTAACCTATGGCTACACCTTC.